The present T cell receptor (beta chain) was sequenced within a study of blood T cell repertoires in COVID-19. Germline V CDR1 and CDR2: SNHLY, FYNNEI. Trimming pared 3 bases from V and 10 bases from J, leaving 13 bases between. This CDR3 comprises 14 residues. Generated by immunoSEQ multiplex PCR, the TCRdb table keeps only in-frame clones and is missing some. This sample has fewer than 25,000 clones, with about 89% found just once. In this sample, this clone turned up once. The chain joins TRBV2 to TRBJ1-6; TRBD1 might be the D (6 bases). The source of this sequence is a human donor with active COVID-19. The donor label of this sample is uncertain. Sequenced sample: peripheral blood. The CDR3 DNA follows: TGTGCCAGCAGTGACTACAGGGAAGACTCACCCCTCCACTTT. As protein: CASSDYREDSPLHF. The full variable domain, with the rest looked up from reference TRBV2 and TRBJ1-6, is EPEVTQTPSHQVTQMGQEVILRCVPISNHLYFYWYRQILGQKVEFLVSFYNNEISEKSEIFDDQFSVERPDGSNFTLKIRSTKLEDSAMYFCASSDYREDSPLHFGNGTRLTVT.